The 3 T cell receptor beta chains reported below all come from one sample, sequenced in a study of molecular identifiers for immune sequencing clone quantification. In TCRdb, the PCR reads were re-called with MiXCR into one record per CDR3 protein. The sample includes about 510,000 distinct CDR3 sequences, about 22% of them seen just once. Sequenced: naive CD8+ T cells from blood, with Jurkat cell RNA spiked in. Subset reported: FACS-sorted CD8+CD4-CCR7+CD45RA+ naive T cells. Source of these receptors: a human donor in good health. Some libraries in this study had Jurkat cell RNA spiked in.

This clonotype showed up just a few times. The chain recombines TRBV24-1 with TRBJ2-2, with 12 bases lining up with TRBD2. The V segment lost 4 bases and the J segment 3 bases; nucleotides outside the gene matches: 2. CDR1 is KGHDR and CDR2 is SFDVKD in the germline V gene. The CDR3 is 16 amino acids. This chain's CDR3 is CATSDGLAGYTGELFF. In DNA form, the CDR3 reads TGTGCCACCAGTGACGGACTAGCGGGATACACCGGGGAGCTGTTTTTT.

The chain recombines TRBV7-9 with TRBJ2-7, with 12 bases matching TRBD1. The CDR3 runs to 17 residues. Trimming cost V 2 bases and J 1 base; bases outside gene matches: 6. CDR1 and CDR2 from the germline V gene are SEHNR and FQNEAQ (reference sequence). The CDR3 DNA reads as TGTGCCAGCAGCTTACGGGGGACAGGGGGCAATTCCTACGAGCAGTACTTC. Translation: CASSLRGTGGNSYEQYF. Supplemented by reference TRBV7-9 and TRBJ2-7, the full variable domain reads DTGVSQNPRHKITKRGQNVTFRCDPISEHNRLYWYRQTLGQGPEFLTYFQNEAQLEKSRLLSDRFSAERPKGSFSTLEIQRTEQGDSAMYLCASSLRGTGGNSYEQYFGPGTRLTVT.

The chain joins TRBV6-2 or TRBV6-3 to TRBJ2-7, with D perhaps matching TRBD2 (5 bases). The CDR3 is made up of 16 amino acids. Trimming cost V 2 bases and J 3 bases, with 17 bases left between them. Germline assignment: CDR1 MNHEY and CDR2 SVGEGT. This CDR3 reads CASSYPTSGYGYEQYF. The CDR3 bases are TGTGCCAGCAGTTACCCCACGTCGGGGTACGGCTACGAGCAGTACTTC.